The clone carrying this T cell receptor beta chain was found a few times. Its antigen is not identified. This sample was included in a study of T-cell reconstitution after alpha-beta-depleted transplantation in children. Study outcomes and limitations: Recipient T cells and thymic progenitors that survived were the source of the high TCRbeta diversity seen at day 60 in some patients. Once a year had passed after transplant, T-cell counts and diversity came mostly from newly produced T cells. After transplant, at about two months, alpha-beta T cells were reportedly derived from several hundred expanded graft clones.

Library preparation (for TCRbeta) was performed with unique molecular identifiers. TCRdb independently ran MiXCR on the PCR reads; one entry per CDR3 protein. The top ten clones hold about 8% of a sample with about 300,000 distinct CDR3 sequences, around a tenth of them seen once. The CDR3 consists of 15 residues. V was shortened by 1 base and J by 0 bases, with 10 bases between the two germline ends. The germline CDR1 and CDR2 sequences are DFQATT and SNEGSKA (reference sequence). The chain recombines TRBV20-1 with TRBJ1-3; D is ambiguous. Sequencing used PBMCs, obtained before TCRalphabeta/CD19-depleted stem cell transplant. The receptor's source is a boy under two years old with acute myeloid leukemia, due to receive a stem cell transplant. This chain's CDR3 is CSARVGGGSGNTIYF. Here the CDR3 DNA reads TGCAGTGCTAGAGTTGGAGGAGGCTCTGGAAACACCATATATTTT.